What follows are 21 T cell receptor beta chains derived from one specimen sequenced in a study of blood T cell repertoires in COVID-19. This table comes from immunoSEQ multiplex PCR, and its TCRdb copy is limited to in-frame clones, with some not included. Here the sample spans about 250,000 clones, roughly 85% being singletons. Sequencing used PBMCs or T cells enriched from blood (not recorded which). The source is a woman aged 45-60 years with acute COVID-19.

This chain uses TRBV7-2 with TRBJ1-1; tentative D call: TRBD1 (5 bases). The CDR3 is made up of 15 amino acids. V lost 5 bases and J 0 bases, leaving 13 bases between the germline ends. Germline-derived CDR1 and CDR2 are SGHTA and FQGNSA. The CDR3 DNA is TGTGCCAGCAGCACCCTCAGGGTTATGAACACTGAAGCTTTCTTT. This codes for CASSTLRVMNTEAFF.

In its sample, this clone was seen a few times. This sequence joins TRBV10-2 and TRBJ1-2, with D possibly TRBD1 on 6 matching bases. The V gene's germline CDR1 is WSHSY and CDR2 SAAADI. The CDR3 runs 15 residues. The V and J ends lost 1 base and 2 bases respectively, with 11 bases between them. CDR3 in amino acids: CASSEYGQRNYGYTF. The CDR3 DNA sequence: TGCGCCAGCAGTGAGTATGGACAGAGAAACTATGGCTACACCTTC.

The J gene is TRBJ1-1, the V gene TRBV11-1; D perhaps matches TRBD1 (6 bases). V shed 4 bases and J shed 5 bases, with 14 bases lying between them. This CDR3 is built from 14 residues. Per the germline V gene, CDR1 is SGHAT and CDR2 is FQDESV (reference sequence). CDR3 DNA sequence: TGTGCCAGCAGCTCACAGGGAGTGGCGACTGAAGCTTTCTTT. Translated, it gives CASSSQGVATEAFF.

At least ten counts were recorded for this clone. The CDR3 region has the DNA TGCGCCAGCAGTCCCAGGGTCTTCGGGGCCAACGTCCTGACTTTC. As protein: CASSPRVFGANVLTF. The chain employs TRBV5-1 and TRBJ2-6; a possible D gene is TRBD1 (5 bases). The CDR3 loop spans 15 amino acids. V was clipped by 5 bases and J by 4 bases, with 13 bases between them. Germline CDR1 SGHRS, CDR2 YFSETQ.

This clone has just a few counts. The CDR3 DNA sequence: TGTGCCACCTCGGCAGGGGTACAAACTGAAGCTTTCTTT. This sequence encodes CATSAGVQTEAFF. V and J are TRBV19 and TRBJ1-1; possibly TRBD1 for D (6 bases). Germline loops: CDR1 LNHDA, CDR2 SQIVND (reference sequence). The V gene lost 10 bases and the J gene lost 5 bases, with 17 bases spanning the gap. The CDR3 consists of 13 residues.

This chain joins TRBV7-2 and TRBJ1-2; D uncertain. From germline, CDR1 is SGHTA and CDR2 FQGNSA. The germline V and J ends were trimmed by 9 bases and 6 bases, with 14 bases remaining between them. The CDR3 length is 12 residues. This CDR3 reads CASREQIHGYTF. Written as DNA, the CDR3 is TGTGCCAGTAGGGAGCAAATCCATGGCTACACCTTC.

The chain joins TRBV10-1 to TRBJ2-1; 13 bases match TRBD2. The CDR3 is 17 residues long. Losses at the gene ends were 5 bases for V and 5 bases for J; bases not matched to a gene: 9. Germline assignment: CDR1 WNHNN and CDR2 SYGVQD (reference sequence). DNA of the CDR3: TGCGCCAGCAGTCGAGGGATCGGACTAGCGGGAGACAATGAGCAGTTCTTC. Translation gives CASSRGIGLAGDNEQFF.

This clone has only one observation. The rearrangement links TRBV6-5 to TRBJ1-6; TRBD1 matches at 8 bases. The germline V gene has CDR1 MNHEY and CDR2 SVGAGI. The J segment lost 7 bases and the V segment lost 5 bases, leaving 7 bases of the junction unmatched. The CDR3 runs to 15 residues. The CDR3: CASSRTGPENSPLHF. For the CDR3, the DNA is TGTGCCAGCAGTCGGACAGGGCCAGAGAATTCACCCCTCCACTTT.

This rearrangement joins TRBV7-2 to TRBJ1-5; D possibly corresponds to TRBD1 (5 bases). From germline, CDR1 is SGHTA and CDR2 FQGNSA. V lost 5 bases, J lost 1 base, and 15 bases lay in between. The CDR3 has 16 amino acids. The CDR3 loop reads CASSQRRGRSNQPQHF. The DNA of the CDR3 is TGTGCCAGCAGCCAACGGCGGGGCAGGAGCAATCAGCCCCAGCATTTT.

The genes are TRBV11-3 and TRBJ2-2; D possibly corresponds to TRBD2 (6 bases). Germline V gene sequence: CDR1 SGHNT, CDR2 YENEEA. This CDR3 has 13 residues. Trimming removed 4 bases at V and 6 bases at J, with 9 bases between. As DNA, the CDR3 is TGTGCCAGCAGCTCCGGCGGGGCCGGGGAGCTGTTTTTT. It encodes CASSSGGAGELFF. Complete variable domain (other parts from reference TRBV11-3 and TRBJ2-2): EAGVVQSPRYKIIEKKQPVAFWCNPISGHNTLYWYLQNLGQGPELLIRYENEEAVDDSQLPKDRFSAERLKGVDSTLKIQPAELGDSAVYLCASSSGGAGELFFGEGSRLTVL.

This clone was found once. The chain employs TRBV9 and TRBJ1-2; D gene unclear. Deletions cut 0 bases from V and 0 bases from J, with 9 bases between. This CDR3 contains 15 residues. Germline V CDR1 and CDR2: SGDLS, YYNGEE. CDR3 bases: TGTGCCAGCAGCGTAGGGCAGCTAGCTAACTATGGCTACACCTTC. Translating gives CASSVGQLANYGYTF.

The chain combines TRBV27 with TRBJ2-7; 10 bases map to TRBD1. The CDR3 totals 16 residues. The V gene's germline CDR1 is MNHEY and CDR2 SMNVEV (reference sequence). J gave up 3 bases and V 3 bases, and 8 bases lay outside the gene matches. CDR3 sequence (DNA): TGTGCCAGCAGTTTGCTCCCGGGACAGGGGAACTACGAGCAGTACTTC. Its translation: CASSLLPGQGNYEQYF.

The chain couples TRBV4-2 to TRBJ1-2; tentatively, D is TRBD1 (5 bases). The CDR3 loop spans 14 amino acids. V lost 0 bases and J lost 5, with 10 bases in between. The germline V gene encodes CDR1 LGHNA and CDR2 YNFKEQ. The CDR3, as DNA: TGTGCCAGCAGCCAAGAGCGGACATCTTATGGCTACACCTTC. Its protein is CASSQERTSYGYTF.

J is TRBJ1-6 and V is TRBV3-1 (or the pseudogene TRBV3-2); 9 bases agree with TRBD1. There are 16 residues in the CDR3. Germline V lookup: CDR1 LGHDT, CDR2 YNNKEL (reference sequence). V lost 4 bases to trimming and J lost 9 bases; unmatched junction nucleotides: 10. The CDR3 nucleotides are TGTGCCAGCAGCCGTTTTTCGGGACAGGGTCCTTCACCCCTCCACTTT. This gives the protein CASSRFSGQGPSPLHF.

The chain links TRBV21-1 to TRBJ1-2; the tabulated D call, TRBD1, remains unverified against the DNA. TRBV21-1 is a pseudogene locus. CDR3 size: 15 residues. In nucleotides, the CDR3 is TGTGCCAGTAAGGTGGACAGGGGACAAGCCTATGGCTACACCTTC. Protein sequence: CASKVDRGQAYGYTF.

This chain uses TRBV15 with TRBJ1-5; TRBD1 is a possible D gene (5 bases). The CDR3 consists of 14 residues. Trimming left V 9 bases short and J 1 base short, with 13 bases between. Germline V lookup: CDR1 LNHNV, CDR2 YYDKDF (reference sequence). The CDR3 spells CATSPGGSNQPQHF. CDR3 coding DNA: TGTGCCACTTCTCCGGGGGGAAGCAATCAGCCCCAGCATTTT.

The V call is TRBV24-1, the J call TRBJ1-2, with 8 bases aligning to TRBD1. The V segment lost 4 bases and the J segment 6 bases; nucleotides outside the gene matches: 9. This CDR3 is 15 amino acids long. CDR1 and CDR2 (germline): KGHDR, SFDVKD. CDR3 sequence: CATSEATGEQDGYTF. The CDR3 DNA reads as TGTGCCACCAGTGAAGCGACAGGGGAACAGGATGGCTACACCTTC.

V gene TRBV10-3 combines with J gene TRBJ1-2; the D gene is possibly TRBD1 (6 bases). V was pared by 4 bases and J by 1 base, with 7 bases between. The CDR3 runs 13 residues. Germline CDR1 reads ENHRY; CDR2 reads SYGVKD. In DNA form, the CDR3 reads TGTGCCATCAGTGTGGACAGTAACTATGGCTACACCTTC. It codes for CAISVDSNYGYTF.

The chain couples TRBV27 to TRBJ1-5; possibly TRBD1 for D (6 bases). Germline-derived CDR1 and CDR2 are MNHEY and SMNVEV (reference sequence). The CDR3 runs 15 residues. The V end was cut by 3 bases, the J end by 3 bases, with 12 bases between. The CDR3 DNA sequence: TGTGCCAGCAGTTTTGGCAGGGGTGACAATCAGCCCCAGCATTTT. Protein product: CASSFGRGDNQPQHF.

The DNA for the CDR3 is TGTGCCAGCAGCCGAAGATCGGGGGGGCCCCAAGCAAATCAGCCCCAGCATTTT. This gives the protein CASSRRSGGPQANQPQHF. The rearrangement links TRBV6-2 or TRBV6-3 to TRBJ1-5, with D perhaps TRBD1 (6 bases). V lost 6 bases and J 4 bases, leaving 25 bases between the germline ends. CDR1 is MNHEY and CDR2 is SVGEGT in the germline V gene. CDR3 size: 18 residues.

This rearrangement joins TRBV11-3 to TRBJ2-7, with a weak D call TRBD2 (6 bases). Germline V gene data show CDR1 as SGHNT and CDR2 as YENEEA. The length of the CDR3 is 13 residues. Trimming cost V 5 bases and J 3 bases, with 11 bases left between them. CDR3 in amino acids: CASSRRGGYEQYF. The CDR3 nucleotides are TGTGCCAGCAGCCGACGGGGAGGCTACGAGCAGTACTTC.